The rows below give T cell receptor beta chains drawn from one sample of a study of graft-versus-host responses after intestinal transplantation. Here immunoSEQ multiplex PCR was the method, and the copy in TCRdb shows in-frame clones only, minus some. Of over 45,000 clones listed, around 90% are singletons. The sequencing used PBMCs, collected 26 days after transplant. Receptor source: a human patient who received an intestinal transplant, so some T cells may come from the graft donor. Each CDR3 is given with its conserved first and last residue. A D gene is named only where the DNA matches it firmly. Some rows have no size entry. The others give once, few or many, or a class for an expanded clone.

cdr3_nt: TGTGCGCGCGGACTAGCGGGAAACTCCATCTCCTACAATGAGCAGTTCTTC
cdr3_aa: CARGLAGNSISYNEQFF
j_call: TRBJ2-1
d_call: TRBD2
clone_size: -
v_call: TRBV7-9

cdr3_nt: TGTGCCAGCAACAGGGGAACGGCCACTGAAGCTTTCTTT
cdr3_aa: CASNRGTATEAFF
j_call: TRBJ1-1
d_call: TRBD1
clone_size: -
v_call: TRBV5-4

cdr3_nt: TGTGCCAGCAGCTTGTACGACTGGTTTAACACCGGGGAGCTGTTTTTT
cdr3_aa: CASSLYDWFNTGELFF
j_call: TRBJ2-2
d_call: -
clone_size: -
v_call: TRBV5-4

cdr3_nt: TGTGCCAGCAGTTACGGCCCTTTGGACAATGAGCAGTTCTTC
cdr3_aa: CASSYGPLDNEQFF
j_call: TRBJ2-1
d_call: -
clone_size: -
v_call: TRBV6-5

cdr3_nt: TGTGCCAGCAGCTGGGCTCCCGGGACTCTTGGCTCCGGGGAGCTGTTTTTT
cdr3_aa: CASSWAPGTLGSGELFF
j_call: TRBJ2-2
d_call: -
clone_size: -
v_call: TRBV5-4

cdr3_nt: TGTGCCAGCAGCTCCGACTCGAACACTGAAGCTTTCTTT
cdr3_aa: CASSSDSNTEAFF
j_call: TRBJ1-1
d_call: -
clone_size: -
v_call: TRBV5-8

cdr3_nt: TGTGCCAGTAGTACGCAGGGGAATCAGCCCCAGCATTTT
cdr3_aa: CASSTQGNQPQHF
j_call: TRBJ1-5
d_call: -
clone_size: -
v_call: TRBV19

cdr3_nt: TGTGCCAGCAGCCAAGACAGAAGGGGGCCAGATACGCAGTATTTT
cdr3_aa: CASSQDRRGPDTQYF
j_call: TRBJ2-3
d_call: TRBD1
clone_size: -
v_call: TRBV4-2

cdr3_nt: TGTGCCAGCAGCTTAGATTCGGACACTGAAGCTTTCTTT
cdr3_aa: CASSLDSDTEAFF
j_call: TRBJ1-1
d_call: -
clone_size: -
v_call: TRBV11-2

cdr3_nt: TGTGCCAGCAGTGAAGCGCTTCGGGGGGTACTGGAGTACTTC
cdr3_aa: CASSEALRGVLEYF
j_call: TRBJ2-7
d_call: TRBD2
clone_size: few
v_call: TRBV6-1

cdr3_nt: TGTGCCAGCACCGGAATCGGGGATTCACCCCTCCACTTT
cdr3_aa: CASTGIGDSPLHF
j_call: TRBJ1-6
d_call: -
clone_size: -
v_call: TRBV9

cdr3_nt: TGTGCCAGCAGCTCTAATCAGCCCCAGCATTTT
cdr3_aa: CASSSNQPQHF
j_call: TRBJ1-5
d_call: -
clone_size: few
v_call: TRBV5-8

cdr3_nt: TGTGCTAGTGGCGCCGAGTGTTGGGGGGGCGAGGGCTATGGCTACACCTTC
cdr3_aa: CASGAECWGGEGYGYTF
j_call: TRBJ1-2
d_call: -
clone_size: -
v_call: TRBV12-5

cdr3_nt: TGCGCCACAGCGGTAGGACAGCCTCTTCCCATGGCCTTC
cdr3_aa: CATAVGQPLPMAF
j_call: TRBJ1-2
d_call: -
clone_size: -
v_call: TRBV10-2

cdr3_nt: TGTGCCAGCAGCGTAGTCTCCGGCGGGCTTCGCTCTGGGGCCAACGTCCTGACTTTC
cdr3_aa: CASSVVSGGLRSGANVLTF
j_call: TRBJ2-6
d_call: -
clone_size: -
v_call: TRBV9

cdr3_nt: TGTGCCAGCTCACCAGTGGACAAGGCCTACAATGAGCAGTTCTTC
cdr3_aa: CASSPVDKAYNEQFF
j_call: TRBJ2-1
d_call: -
clone_size: -
v_call: TRBV18

cdr3_nt: TGTGCCAGCAGCTTACGGCAGACTAGCACAGATACGCAGTATTTT
cdr3_aa: CASSLRQTSTDTQYF
j_call: TRBJ2-3
d_call: -
clone_size: -
v_call: TRBV7-6

cdr3_nt: TGTGCCAGCGGAGAGTATAGCGGGAGGGCCTACGAGCAGTACTTC
cdr3_aa: CASGEYSGRAYEQYF
j_call: TRBJ2-7
d_call: TRBD2
clone_size: few
v_call: TRBV5-4

cdr3_nt: TGTGCCAGCAGCAGGGACAGCAACTATGGCTACACCTTC
cdr3_aa: CASSRDSNYGYTF
j_call: TRBJ1-2
d_call: TRBD1
clone_size: -
v_call: TRBV6-5

cdr3_nt: TGTGCCACCAGCAGGCTTACCGGGACAGGGGATGATGAGCAGTTCTTC
cdr3_aa: CATSRLTGTGDDEQFF
j_call: TRBJ2-1
d_call: TRBD1
clone_size: -
v_call: TRBV15

cdr3_nt: TGCGCCAGCAGCCAATTCCGACTAGCGGGGGAGACCCAGTACTTC
cdr3_aa: CASSQFRLAGETQYF
j_call: TRBJ2-5
d_call: TRBD2
clone_size: -
v_call: TRBV4-3

cdr3_nt: TGTGCCTGGAGTGGGACAGAGATGCACAATGAAAAACTGTTTTTT
cdr3_aa: CAWSGTEMHNEKLFF
j_call: TRBJ1-4
d_call: -
clone_size: -
v_call: TRBV30

cdr3_nt: TGCGCCAGCAGCCAAGCTCTTCGACAACCTGGGGCCAACGTCCTGACTTTC
cdr3_aa: CASSQALRQPGANVLTF
j_call: TRBJ2-6
d_call: -
clone_size: -
v_call: TRBV4-3

cdr3_nt: TGCGCCAGCAGCCCAGGGGGCAAAGGAAACACCATATATTTT
cdr3_aa: CASSPGGKGNTIYF
j_call: TRBJ1-3
d_call: TRBD1
clone_size: -
v_call: TRBV5-1

cdr3_nt: TGTGCCAGTAGTATAGACCACGCCAGGGGGCGATATCAGCCCCAGCATTTT
cdr3_aa: CASSIDHARGRYQPQHF
j_call: TRBJ1-5
d_call: TRBD1
clone_size: once
v_call: TRBV19

cdr3_nt: TGTGCCAGCAGTGATAGGGGGAAGAGGTACGAGCAGTACTTC
cdr3_aa: CASSDRGKRYEQYF
j_call: TRBJ2-7
d_call: -
clone_size: -
v_call: TRBV2

cdr3_nt: TGTGCCAGCAGTGGCGACTCCAGCGGGGTCGGGTCCTACAATGAGCAGTTCTTC
cdr3_aa: CASSGDSSGVGSYNEQFF
j_call: TRBJ2-1
d_call: TRBD2
clone_size: -
v_call: TRBV6-4

cdr3_nt: TGTGCCAGCAGTAGATGGGGCAGGGAGGACGAGCAGTACTTC
cdr3_aa: CASSRWGREDEQYF
j_call: TRBJ2-7
d_call: -
clone_size: -
v_call: TRBV28

cdr3_nt: TGTGCCAGCAGCTGGGACAGGCAAGGCTTCAGGGACTATGGCTACACCTTC
cdr3_aa: CASSWDRQGFRDYGYTF
j_call: TRBJ1-2
d_call: TRBD1
clone_size: -
v_call: TRBV7-2

cdr3_nt: TGTGCCAGCAGTGAAGCGCTGGCGGGCAGCTATGGGGAAAGCTACGAGCAGTACTTC
cdr3_aa: CASSEALAGSYGESYEQYF
j_call: TRBJ2-7
d_call: -
clone_size: -
v_call: TRBV6-1

cdr3_nt: TGTGCCAGCAGTTTCAGGACTAGCGGGAGTCGAGAGACCCAGTACTTC
cdr3_aa: CASSFRTSGSRETQYF
j_call: TRBJ2-5
d_call: TRBD2
clone_size: -
v_call: TRBV27

cdr3_nt: TGTGCCAGCAGCTTAGCGGCAGGGGGCAGAAACACCGGGGAGCTGTTTTTT
cdr3_aa: CASSLAAGGRNTGELFF
j_call: TRBJ2-2
d_call: TRBD1
clone_size: -
v_call: TRBV11-2

cdr3_nt: TGTGCCAGCAGTCCCGCGGGACTAGCGGGGGAGGGCACAGATACGCAGTATTTT
cdr3_aa: CASSPAGLAGEGTDTQYF
j_call: TRBJ2-3
d_call: TRBD2
clone_size: -
v_call: TRBV28

cdr3_nt: TGTGCCAGCAGCTTACAGGGGACAAACACTGAAGCTTTCTTT
cdr3_aa: CASSLQGTNTEAFF
j_call: TRBJ1-1
d_call: -
clone_size: -
v_call: TRBV7-8

cdr3_nt: TGTGCCAGCAGCTCCACGGGGGGCCGATACAATGAGCAGTTCTTC
cdr3_aa: CASSSTGGRYNEQFF
j_call: TRBJ2-1
d_call: -
clone_size: -
v_call: TRBV7-2

cdr3_nt: TGTGCCAGCAGTTACGGGACAGGGGAAAGCGGCTACACCTTC
cdr3_aa: CASSYGTGESGYTF
j_call: TRBJ1-2
d_call: TRBD1
clone_size: -
v_call: TRBV6-5

cdr3_nt: TGTGCCAGCAGTTACTCATTGGGGGGTGATGGCTACACCTTC
cdr3_aa: CASSYSLGGDGYTF
j_call: TRBJ1-2
d_call: -
clone_size: -
v_call: TRBV6-5

cdr3_nt: TGTGCCAGCTCACCCCCAGGACAGGGGGGCTATGGCTACACCTTC
cdr3_aa: CASSPPGQGGYGYTF
j_call: TRBJ1-2
d_call: TRBD1
clone_size: -
v_call: TRBV18

cdr3_nt: TGTGCCAGCAGTGTCCTCCAGGAGCGGGGTGAGCAGTTCTTC
cdr3_aa: CASSVLQERGEQFF
j_call: TRBJ2-1
d_call: TRBD2
clone_size: -
v_call: TRBV6-1

cdr3_nt: TGTGCCACCTCTCCATTCGCTGGGGGGGCACCAACTAATGAAAAACTGTTTTTT
cdr3_aa: CATSPFAGGAPTNEKLFF
j_call: TRBJ1-4
d_call: -
clone_size: -
v_call: TRBV15

cdr3_nt: TGTGCCAGCAGCAAAGATTGGCACCAAGAGACCCAGTACTTC
cdr3_aa: CASSKDWHQETQYF
j_call: TRBJ2-5
d_call: -
clone_size: -
v_call: TRBV21-1

cdr3_nt: TGTGCCAGCAGCTTGCAGCGGGGGAGCTCCTACGAGCAGTACTTC
cdr3_aa: CASSLQRGSSYEQYF
j_call: TRBJ2-7
d_call: TRBD2
clone_size: -
v_call: TRBV5-4

cdr3_nt: TGTGCCAGCAGTTCTTCCGGGACAGACTCCTACGAGCAGTACTTC
cdr3_aa: CASSSSGTDSYEQYF
j_call: TRBJ2-7
d_call: TRBD1
clone_size: -
v_call: TRBV28

cdr3_nt: TGTGCCAGCAGCTTTGGGCCCGGGACAGGGGGCATGAACATTCAGTACTTC
cdr3_aa: CASSFGPGTGGMNIQYF
j_call: TRBJ2-4
d_call: TRBD1
clone_size: once
v_call: TRBV11-2

cdr3_nt: TGCAGCGTTGACGAGATGAACACTGAAGCTTTCTTT
cdr3_aa: CSVDEMNTEAFF
j_call: TRBJ1-1
d_call: -
clone_size: -
v_call: TRBV29-1

cdr3_nt: TGTGCCAGCAGCGCCCCCCAGCGATCCTACGAGCAGTACTTC
cdr3_aa: CASSAPQRSYEQYF
j_call: TRBJ2-7
d_call: -
clone_size: -
v_call: TRBV7-9

cdr3_nt: TGCGCCAGCAGCCAAGAGTGGACAGGGAGCCCAGATACGCAGTATTTT
cdr3_aa: CASSQEWTGSPDTQYF
j_call: TRBJ2-3
d_call: TRBD1
clone_size: few
v_call: TRBV4-1

cdr3_nt: TGCGCCAGCAGCCAAAGATCGGGCTACGAGCAGTACTTC
cdr3_aa: CASSQRSGYEQYF
j_call: TRBJ2-7
d_call: -
clone_size: -
v_call: TRBV4-1

cdr3_nt: TGTGCCAGCAGCGACAGATTACAGGGCGCGCTGGGGAACATTCAGTACTTC
cdr3_aa: CASSDRLQGALGNIQYF
j_call: TRBJ2-4
d_call: -
clone_size: -
v_call: TRBV7-2

cdr3_nt: TGTGCCAGCAGATCCCACAACAAGGGCTACACCTTC
cdr3_aa: CASRSHNKGYTF
j_call: TRBJ1-2
d_call: -
clone_size: once
v_call: TRBV6-5

cdr3_nt: TGTGCCAGCAGTTTATGGCGACTAGCGGGAGGCTACGAGCAGTACTTC
cdr3_aa: CASSLWRLAGGYEQYF
j_call: TRBJ2-7
d_call: TRBD2
clone_size: -
v_call: TRBV28

cdr3_nt: TGTGCCAGCAGTTTATGGGGGGGCAACAATGAGCAGTTCTTC
cdr3_aa: CASSLWGGNNEQFF
j_call: TRBJ2-1
d_call: -
clone_size: -
v_call: TRBV27

cdr3_nt: TGTGCCACCAGCAGAGAGGACAGGGGAACCGGCTACACCTTC
cdr3_aa: CATSREDRGTGYTF
j_call: TRBJ1-2
d_call: TRBD1
clone_size: -
v_call: TRBV15